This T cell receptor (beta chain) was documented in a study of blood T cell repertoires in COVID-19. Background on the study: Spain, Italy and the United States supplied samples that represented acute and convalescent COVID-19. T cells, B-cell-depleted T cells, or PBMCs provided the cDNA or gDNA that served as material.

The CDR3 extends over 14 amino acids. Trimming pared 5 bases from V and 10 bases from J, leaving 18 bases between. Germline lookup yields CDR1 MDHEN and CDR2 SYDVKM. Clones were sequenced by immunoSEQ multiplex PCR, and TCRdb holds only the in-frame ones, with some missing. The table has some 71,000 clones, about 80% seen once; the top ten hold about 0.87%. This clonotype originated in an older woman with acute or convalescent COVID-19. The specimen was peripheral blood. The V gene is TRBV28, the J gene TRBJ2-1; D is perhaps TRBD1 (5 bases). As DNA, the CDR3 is TGTGCCAGCAGTCCCTCCAGGGCTAAGTACGAGCAGTTCTTC. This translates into CASSPSRAKYEQFF.